These T cell receptor beta chains were read from a single sample in a study of cytomegalovirus exposure and HLA in healthy donors. Data came from immunoSEQ multiplex PCR; TCRdb stores just in-frame clones and leaves some out. The table has about 180,000 clones, roughly four fifths seen once. The sequenced material came from PBMCs. These receptors originate from a woman in her 30s in good health and CMV-seronegative. Each CDR3 is given with its conserved first and last residue. A row's size may be missing; if present it is once, few, many or a size class.

j_call v_call clone_size cdr3_aa
TRBJ1-2 TRBV25-1 - CASSEWAGGEDGYTF
TRBJ1-2 TRBV6-1 - CTSSEGTTTGYGYTF
TRBJ2-5 TRBV6-6 - CASSSGQAATQYF
TRBJ2-7 TRBV11-2 - CASSLTGGRIDAYF
TRBJ2-7 TRBV7-8 - CASSLFVAVGGKEYF
TRBJ2-1 TRBV4-1 - CASSQVDRAGGEQFF
TRBJ1-3 TRBV18 - CASSRRTGVGNTIYF
TRBJ1-4 TRBV27 - CASRDPGRGEKLFF
TRBJ1-2 TRBV5-4 - CASSLWTGGSYGYTF
TRBJ2-7 TRBV6-1 - CASSDLTGTGQYF
TRBJ1-1 TRBV4-1 - CASRNRDRGPENTEAFF
TRBJ2-2 TRBV4-2 - CASSPGLTNTGELFF
TRBJ2-5 TRBV9 - CASSAPGTSGLEQYF
TRBJ1-1 TRBV28 - CASSNRDRNTEAFF
TRBJ2-1 TRBV15 few CATSKGLADQVIYNEQFF
TRBJ1-6 TRBV5-1 - CASSLGSGGAYSPLHF
TRBJ2-5 TRBV30 - CAWGGAVRETQYF
TRBJ2-1 TRBV9 - CASSVAEVGEQFF
TRBJ2-1 TRBV7-2 - CASSLAGGLGNEQFF
TRBJ2-7 TRBV28 few CASSLATSSLVYF
TRBJ1-5 TRBV4-3 - CASSQTPNQPQHF
TRBJ2-4 TRBV30 - CAWSPENIQYF
TRBJ1-1 TRBV29-1 - CSVGLATTEAFF
TRBJ2-7 TRBV5-8 - CASSFRTSDHPNYEQYF
TRBJ2-7 TRBV30 - CAWTGQGTGAYEQYF
TRBJ2-7 TRBV6-1 few CASSEKGTEAYEQYF
TRBJ2-1 TRBV27 - CASTRRGQGANEQFF
TRBJ2-7 TRBV7-9 - CASSSPGQSYEQYF